This T cell receptor beta chain was sequenced during a study of blood T cell repertoires in COVID-19. Background on the study: Acute and convalescent COVID-19 specimens originated in the United States, Italy and Spain. T cells, B-cell-depleted T cells, or PBMCs supplied cDNA or gDNA.

The V end lost 5 bases, the J end lost 6 bases, and 16 bases lay between the germline ends. Germline CDR1 is MDHEN and CDR2 is SYDVKM. This CDR3 has 14 amino acids. As handled by the study authors: Nucleated cell counts were estimated from reference gene primer amplification. The method was immunoSEQ multiplex PCR; TCRdb's version includes in-frame clones alone and lacks a portion of them. V and J calls and clone size are as listed in that table; D and trimming were resolved from the DNA. This table has about 160,000 clones, roughly 89% appearing once. The sequenced material came from peripheral blood. The sequence derives from a woman aged 55-75 years who had recovered from COVID-19. J is TRBJ1-2 and V is TRBV28; TRBD1 is a possible D gene (6 bases). CDR3 in amino acids: CASSRLRGRDGYTF. The CDR3 bases are TGTGCCAGCAGTCGACTGAGGGGGAGGGATGGCTACACCTTC.